The TCR beta chain described here comes from a study of blood T cell repertoires in COVID-19. Study context: The origin of the acute and convalescent COVID-19 samples was the United States, Italy and Spain.

Trimming removed 6 bases from V and 6 bases from J; junction bases left unmatched: 0. The CDR3 consists of 12 residues. Germline CDR1 and CDR2: SNHLY and FYNNEI. Original data processing: Estimates of nucleated cell counts were drawn from the amplification of reference gene primers. The table came from immunoSEQ multiplex PCR; TCRdb's copy has only in-frame clones and leaves some out. Clone size and the V and J calls come from that table; the DNA yielded D and trimming. The table records fewer than 200,000 clones, 75% to 85% of them present only once. The gene calls are TRBV2 and TRBJ1-5, with 9 bases lining up with TRBD1. Sequences were obtained from peripheral blood. The receptor comes from a man aged 55-75 years with acute or convalescent COVID-19. This CDR3 is CASRTGGQPQHF. The CDR3 DNA follows: TGTGCCAGCAGGACAGGGGGTCAGCCCCAGCATTTT.